Below, one T cell receptor beta chain is given with its context. This clone was observed a single time. Its antigen is still unknown. No much larger clone is present one base from it, and per-base qualities are unavailable. This sample stems from a study of cytomegalovirus exposure and HLA in healthy donors (dated by TCRdb to the late 2010s). Context from the whole study: An earlier analysis of fewer than 750 of the donors reported around 280 Gb of sequence data and 95 million to 130 million unique TCR beta sequences obtained from around 190 million T cells. Approximately 300 gigabases of sequencing data and some 85 million unique TCR sequences were included in an early release covering several hundred HLA-typed donors. Of the 350 to 450 genotyped donors, 81% were placed in the genetic ancestry cluster associated with self-reported Caucasian donors. The aim of the study was to test whether cataloging public T cell receptors could identify signatures of past pathogen exposure. The study used immunosequencing to profile the T cell repertoires of some 600 subjects and linked those repertoires to cytomegalovirus serostatus. Besides the first cohort of 666 subjects, a separate validation cohort made up of around 120 different subjects was used. The study combined high-throughput TCR immunosequencing, statistical association of individual TCRs with disease status, and machine learning to predict cytomegalovirus infection status. In a later analysis, previously published TCR beta repertoires from 666 donors were re-analyzed and high-resolution HLA genotyping was added so that TCR occurrence patterns could be studied. The later analysis used no new phenotypic data to find candidate immune exposures, relying instead on TCR beta sequences and their occurrence across donors. An earlier analysis of fewer than 750 of the donors used high-throughput TCR beta sequencing to judge whether each TCR beta V gene segment behaved as functional or pseudogenic. Alongside the repertoire data, information on donor age, sex, ethnicity and CMV serostatus was compiled. A later genetic analysis took genome-wide SNP genotypes for about 55% of the roughly 700 donors and used that subset as a discovery cohort. Every repertoire in the discovery cohort had been generated on one and the same sequencing platform. HLA typing covered class I and class II loci at four-digit resolution. The number of donors typed differed by locus, with 629-630 for A, B, C, DRB1 and DQB1, roughly 550 for DQA1, 606 for DPA1, and some 440 for DPB1. Five DR-DQ haplotypes were handled as single units for association and clustering, since linkage in the cohort was strong. Across some 400 genotyped donors of the cohort, an average of roughly 250,000 unique TCR beta nucleotide sequences per donor were sequenced, and about a sixth of those sequences were non-productive. The full study reports these points: For the cohort, immune exposure information was limited to CMV serostatus. When HLA alleles, especially DR and DQ, strongly co-occurred, TCR associations were difficult to assign to individual alleles. In a later genetic analysis, fewer N-insertions in productive TCRs were reported among donors in an Asian-associated ancestry cluster than the roughly 640-donor mean. A few of the identified cytomegalovirus-associated TCR beta chains were confirmed in vitro to be specific for cytomegalovirus antigens. Compared with equally common non-associated chains, HLA-associated TCR beta chains in a later analysis were more clonally expanded and had lower generation probabilities. Presence/absence analyses assumed roughly uniform sequencing depth across donors, an assumption that may not hold. Linkage disequilibrium might explain the correlated functional status among segregating V segments, but an unknown experimental factor could not be ruled out. According to the authors, the approach could potentially be generalized to other disease states and immunological phenotypes. According to a later analysis, most CMV-associated TCR beta chains appeared to be HLA-restricted, and the HLA associations seemed to be driven largely by CMV exposure. HLA typing was unavailable for some donors at each locus, so association tests used only the typed subset. In a later genetic analysis, a missense DCLRE1C variant was associated with V-gene and J-gene trimming of TCR beta chains, and the association was replicated in an independent cohort. A further reported finding was that TCR beta sequences accurately predicted the HLA-A and HLA-B alleles for most subjects in the first cohort. In a later analysis, the rate of TCR association differed among HLA loci, with DRB1 alleles having the most associated TCRs and HLA-C alleles having the fewest. In both the original and validation cohorts, the classifier was reported to diagnose cytomegalovirus status with high specificity and sensitivity. Because counts were too low, 15 to 20 rarely observed V segments, including chromosome 9 orphons, were left out of the earlier analysis of 587 of the donors. In the study, about 150 TCR beta chains were listed as associated with cytomegalovirus. The cohort was sequenced for TCR beta chains only, and without alpha or paired-chain data the features that could be detected were limited. A later analysis reported that several top co-occurrence clusters appeared linked to parvovirus B19, influenza, CMV and Epstein-Barr virus. An earlier analysis of approximately 600 of the donors showed that most TCR beta V segments appeared in productive rearrangements either about 87% or about 30% of the time, which broadly matched IMGT annotations. At a false discovery rate of 0.05, a later analysis linked some 18,000 TCR beta sequences to specific HLA alleles. The sequencing pipeline was judged likely to have produced a cluster of highly shared sequence variants as a technical artifact. While some public TCRs were present in many individuals, most TCR sequences turned up only very rarely across donors.

The protocol used for the library was the immunoSEQ multiplex PCR assay. For the multiplex PCR, a mixture combining 60 forward primers for TCR Vbeta segments and 13 reverse primers for TCR Jbeta segments was used. The CDR3 region of rearranged TCR beta genes was amplified from genomic DNA with a multiplex PCR assay. The amplified TCR beta libraries were sequenced on the Illumina HiSeq System as 87-base-pair reads. The study's own analysis went as follows. A later analysis counted approximately 84 million unique TCR beta chains across the 666 repertoires, and roughly 10 million of these chains were shared by at least two donors. Raw reads were error-corrected and collapsed into unique sequences by a nearest-neighbor algorithm in which closely related sequences were merged to remove PCR and sequencing errors. Alignment of CDR3 sequences to IMGT reference sequences was used to assign V, D and J gene segments. For a sequence to be retained, at least a six-nucleotide match to both a V gene segment and a J gene segment was required. A rearrangement counted as productive if the CDR3 had no stop codons and remained in frame with V and J, and every other rearrangement counted as non-productive. CDR3 was defined by IMGT convention, running from the second conserved V-encoded cysteine to the conserved J-encoded phenylalanine. Sequences without an unambiguous match to a single V gene segment were excluded from the earlier analysis of 450 to 650 of the donors. In an earlier analysis of about 590 of the donors, a V segment was called functional when productive rearrangements were above 56.7%, and segregating when the standard deviation between donors exceeded 5%. A statistical classification framework was built for diagnosing cytomegalovirus status from the catalog of TCR beta chain sequences. A later analysis assigned V and J genes by comparing TCR nucleotide sequences with IMGT/GENE-DB human TR gene sequences. The TCRdist pipeline was used in a later analysis to assign CDR3 sequences and most-parsimonious VDJ recombination scenarios. In a later analysis, every TCR beta chain was defined by the combination of its CDR3 amino acid sequence and its V-gene family, and reads without a unique V-gene family were dropped. To address suspected cross-contamination and a sequencing artifact, a later analysis removed roughly 580 highly shared, low-generation-probability nucleotide sequences. In a later analysis, a clonal expansion index for each public chain was calculated from normalized within-repertoire ranks of inferred template counts. A later analysis computed generation probabilities with a VDJ recombination model fitted to out-of-frame rearrangements, and checked the results against IGoR. In a later analysis, TCR-TCR, TCR-HLA and TCR-CMV co-occurrence was scored with hypergeometric tests, and a repertoire-size bias correction was applied to TCR pairs. In a later analysis, false discovery rates were estimated by permuting HLA or CMV assignments 20 times. A later analysis grouped co-occurring TCRs with DBSCAN, adding TCRdist sequence similarity when clustering within HLA-allele-positive subsets. Repertoires with fewer than 30,000 or more than 120,000 public chains, plus five repertoires with anomalous nucleotide sharing, were excluded from co-occurrence clustering. TCRdb provides this immuneACCESS table in a form limited to in-frame rearrangements. Some clones are lacking; in checked studies, under half of them reflect an unresolved V gene, and why the rest are absent is not known. V and J calls and clone size follow that table, whereas D and trimming were derived from the DNA. This sample has about 100,000 clones in its table, and around 80% of those were observed once. The ten largest clonotypes hold 11% to 15% of the sample.

The cohort consisted of some 730 healthy bone marrow donors. At the time of sampling, all cohort members were nominally healthy, though unrecorded immune exposures were likely present. The donor was CMV seropositive and was included in the group of approximately 310 seropositive cohort members. Every donor gave a peripheral blood sample, and the peripheral blood mononuclear cells from that sample were used for TCR beta sequencing. Genomic DNA was extracted from the blood cell samples with the Qiagen DNeasy Blood Extraction Kit. Sample: PBMCs. The clonotype was recovered from a male donor in good health and CMV-seropositive.

CDR3 sequence: CASSSTGYQLYGYTF. The DNA sequence is given as TGTGCCAGCAGTTCGACAGGGTATCAACTCTATGGCTACACCTTC. Recombination connected TRBV6-5 to TRBJ1-2; the junction holds 7 bases that match TRBD1. From cysteine to phenylalanine, the CDR3 is 15 amino acids long. Solely the CDR3 DNA is kept, with 45 bases framed from the first base. CDR1 and CDR2, per the germline V gene, are MNHEY and SVGAGI. Relative to germline, V is missing 4 bases and J is missing 4 bases, with 9 bases of the junction outside any gene match.